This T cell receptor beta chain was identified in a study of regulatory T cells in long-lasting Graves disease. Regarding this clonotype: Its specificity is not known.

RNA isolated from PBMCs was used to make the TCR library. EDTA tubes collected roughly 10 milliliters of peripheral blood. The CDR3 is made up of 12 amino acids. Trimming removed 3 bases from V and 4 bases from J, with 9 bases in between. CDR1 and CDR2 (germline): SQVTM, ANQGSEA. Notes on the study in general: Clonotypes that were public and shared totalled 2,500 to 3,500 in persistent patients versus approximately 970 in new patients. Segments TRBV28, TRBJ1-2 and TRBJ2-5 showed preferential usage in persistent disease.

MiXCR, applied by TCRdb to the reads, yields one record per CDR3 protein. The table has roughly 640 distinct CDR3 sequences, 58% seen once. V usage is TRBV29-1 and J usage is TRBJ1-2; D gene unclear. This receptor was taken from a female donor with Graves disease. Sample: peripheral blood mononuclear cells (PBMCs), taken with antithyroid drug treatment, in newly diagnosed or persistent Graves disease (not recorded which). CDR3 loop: CSVDKGPYGYTF. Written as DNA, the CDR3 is TGCAGCGTTGATAAGGGTCCCTATGGCTACACCTTC.